The 32 T cell receptor beta chains below come from one sample, sequenced in a study of monozygotic twins with inflammatory bowel disease. With the 5' RACE reads reprocessed, TCRdb shows one record per CDR3 protein and no DNA. This repertoire comprises under 130,000 distinct CDR3 sequences; its ten largest clones make up under 2.5%. The material sequenced was blood. These receptor sequences come from a human donor with ulcerative colitis or Crohn's disease, or a healthy co-twin of an affected twin (not recorded which).

This chain links TRBV6-5 with TRBJ2-6. CDR1 is MNHEY, CDR2 SVGAGI, per germline. The CDR3 totals 14 residues. CDR3 residues: CASSSGSGANVLTF.

The chain couples TRBV29-1 to TRBJ2-7. CDR1 is SQVTM and CDR2 is ANQGSEA in the germline V gene. CDR3 length: 12 residues. CDR3 protein: CSVEAGPYEQYF.

The chain is built from TRBV3-1 and TRBJ2-1; lacking DNA, the TRBD2 call made by TCRdb goes unchecked. The CDR3 is made up of 13 amino acids. Germline CDR1 and CDR2: LGHDT and YNNKEL (reference sequence). The CDR3 here is CASSRRGPGEQFF.

The CDR3 is CASSPGDYFGTQYF. This rearrangement joins TRBV4-3 to TRBJ2-5. In germline, CDR1 is LGHNA, CDR2 YSLEER. The CDR3 is 14 amino acids.

The chain has TRBV28 and TRBJ2-3; TCRdb picks TRBD2, but there is no DNA to check that call. Germline V gene sequence: CDR1 MDHEN, CDR2 SYDVKM. CDR3 size: 15 residues. This CDR3 is CASSLGALGTDTQYF.

The chain joins TRBV5-4 to TRBJ2-7; with no DNA, the TCRdb D assignment of TRBD2 cannot be verified. The CDR3 extends over 15 amino acids. The germline CDR1 and CDR2 sequences are SGHNT and YYREEE (reference sequence). The CDR3: CAIKEGRAETYEQYF.

This sequence joins TRBV9 and TRBJ2-3. Germline-derived CDR1 and CDR2 are SGDLS and YYNGEE. This CDR3 region has 15 residues. The CDR3 sequence: CASSSIWVSTDTQYF.

V usage is TRBV27 and J usage is TRBJ2-2; TCRdb returns TRBD1, unconfirmable since there is no DNA. The CDR3 contains 18 residues. Germline values: CDR1 MNHEY, CDR2 SMNVEV (reference sequence). The CDR3 loop reads CASSLRRGPNKSTGELFF.

The chain is built from TRBV28 and TRBJ2-7; the TCRdb D gene call, TRBD2, has no DNA to confirm it. The CDR3 covers 15 residues. Germline-derived CDR1 and CDR2 are MDHEN and SYDVKM. CDR3 sequence reads: CASSLNSGFSYEQYF.

V is TRBV5-1 and J is TRBJ2-4; TCRdb reports TRBD2, a call that lacks DNA to check it against. The CDR3 is made up of 14 amino acids. Per germline, CDR1 SGHRS and CDR2 YFSETQ. CDR3 in amino acids: CASASGGAKNIQYF.

The V gene is TRBV7-2, the J gene TRBJ1-2. The CDR3 consists of 13 residues. CDR1 and CDR2 (germline): SGHTA, FQGNSA. The chain's CDR3 is CASSFQRNYGYTF.

The chain uses TRBV21-1 and TRBJ1-6. TRBV21-1 is a recognized pseudogene. This CDR3 region has 18 residues. CDR3 sequence: CASGPANDRPCTNSPLHF.

The V gene is TRBV7-2, the J gene TRBJ1-5. The CDR3 sequence is 14 residues long. In germline, CDR1 is SGHTA, CDR2 FQGNSA. The CDR3 is CASSLDGVNQPQHF.

The rearrangement uses TRBV29-1 and TRBJ2-7; TCRdb's D gene call, TRBD1, goes unchecked for lack of DNA. CDR3 length: 12 amino acids. Germline lookup yields CDR1 SQVTM and CDR2 ANQGSEA. The chain's CDR3 is CSVPVRQNEQYF.

The rearrangement joins TRBV5-1 to TRBJ1-1; the TRBD1 assignment by TCRdb is unverifiable without DNA. The germline V gene has CDR1 SGHRS and CDR2 YFSETQ. The CDR3 loop spans 12 amino acids. The CDR3 protein is CASTSGGTEAFF.

The chain couples TRBV5-1 to TRBJ2-1; lacking DNA, the TRBD2 call made by TCRdb goes unchecked. CDR1 is SGHRS, CDR2 YFSETQ, per germline. The CDR3 extends over 16 amino acids. The CDR3 loop reads CASSPRLAGAYNEQFF.

J is TRBJ2-7 and V is TRBV6-6; there is no DNA to check the TCRdb D call of TRBD1. Germline V gene data show CDR1 as MNHNY and CDR2 as SVGAGI (reference sequence). This CDR3 comprises 13 residues. The CDR3: CASGTGGNYEQYF.

The chain couples TRBV7-3 to TRBJ1-1. CDR1 SGHTA and CDR2 FQGTGA come from the germline V gene. The CDR3 contains 12 residues. The CDR3 region is CASSLVVEPAIF.

The chain recombines TRBV30 with TRBJ1-5. This CDR3 has 13 residues. CDR1 is GTSNPN and CDR2 is SVGIG in the germline V gene (reference sequence). CDR3 loop: CAWSIDSNQPQHF.

CDR3 sequence: CASSSGTGALRSYYEQYF. The chain combines TRBV5-5 with TRBJ2-7; TCRdb lists TRBD1, though no DNA is available to test this call. CDR1 and CDR2 (germline): SGHKS, YYEKEE (reference sequence). The CDR3 runs to 18 residues.

This chain uses TRBV7-4 with TRBJ2-1; the TRBD1 assignment by TCRdb is unverifiable without DNA. This CDR3 comprises 15 residues. Germline CDR1 and CDR2: SGHVT and SQSDAQ. CDR3 loop: CASSLQGGTYNEQFF.

This rearrangement joins TRBV5-1 to TRBJ1-5; the D call of TRBD1 rests on TCRdb alone, since no DNA is present to check it. The germline gives CDR1 SGHRS, CDR2 YFSETQ. This CDR3 has 14 amino acids. The CDR3 spells CASSRTGADQPQHF.

V and J are TRBV29-1 and TRBJ2-1; as DNA is missing, the TRBD2 call by TCRdb cannot be tested. The germline CDR1 and CDR2 sequences are SQVTM and ANQGSEA. The CDR3 extends over 16 amino acids. CDR3 residues: CSARTGTSGGINEQFF.

V and J are TRBV29-1 and TRBJ2-3; TCRdb's D call, TRBD2, is unchecked because there is no DNA. In germline, CDR1 is SQVTM, CDR2 ANQGSEA. The CDR3 has 17 residues. The CDR3 reads CSVEGASGGTSTDTQYF.

The chain employs TRBV18 and TRBJ2-7. CDR3 length: 14 residues. Germline-derived CDR1 and CDR2 are KGHSH and LQKENI. The CDR3 reads CASSPQDSDYEQYF.

This chain connects TRBV29-1 to TRBJ1-1; with no DNA, the TCRdb D assignment of TRBD1 cannot be verified. Germline V gene data show CDR1 as SQVTM and CDR2 as ANQGSEA. This CDR3 comprises 14 residues. CDR3 sequence reads: CSVEVTGRWTEAFF.

The chain links TRBV29-1 to TRBJ1-2. In germline, CDR1 is SQVTM, CDR2 ANQGSEA. The CDR3 is 12 residues long. CDR3 residues: CSVDWQNYGYTF.

CDR3 region: CASRSRTSGTGELFF. The V and J genes are TRBV6-5 and TRBJ2-2. The CDR3 is made up of 15 amino acids. Germline V gene lookup returns CDR1 MNHEY and CDR2 SVGAGI.

This chain uses TRBV11-2 with TRBJ2-5; TCRdb's D gene call, TRBD2, goes unchecked for lack of DNA. The CDR3 contains 14 residues. Looked up from germline, CDR1 is SGHAT and CDR2 is FQNNGV. The CDR3: CASALRGGHGDQYF. The entire variable domain, with the rest obtained from reference TRBV11-2 and TRBJ2-5, is as follows: EAGVAQSPRYKIIEKRQSVAFWCNPISGHATLYWYQQILGQGPKLLIQFQNNGVVDDSQLPKDRFSAERLKGVDSTLKIQPAKLEDSAVYLCASALRGGHGDQYFGPGTRLLVL.

The chain employs TRBV18 and TRBJ2-7. There are 14 residues in the CDR3. Germline CDR1 and CDR2: KGHSH and LQKENI. The CDR3 sequence is CASSPDLTDYEQYF.

This sequence joins TRBV20-1 and TRBJ1-2; with no DNA, the TCRdb D assignment of TRBD1 cannot be verified. In germline, CDR1 is DFQATT, CDR2 SNEGSKA (reference sequence). This CDR3 comprises 12 residues. CDR3 protein: CSARTETYGYTF.

The CDR3 loop reads CSANPGLAGETQYF. This chain connects TRBV20-1 to TRBJ2-5; TCRdb's D call of TRBD2 is untestable without DNA. The CDR3 is 14 residues long. CDR1 is DFQATT, CDR2 SNEGSKA, per germline (reference sequence).